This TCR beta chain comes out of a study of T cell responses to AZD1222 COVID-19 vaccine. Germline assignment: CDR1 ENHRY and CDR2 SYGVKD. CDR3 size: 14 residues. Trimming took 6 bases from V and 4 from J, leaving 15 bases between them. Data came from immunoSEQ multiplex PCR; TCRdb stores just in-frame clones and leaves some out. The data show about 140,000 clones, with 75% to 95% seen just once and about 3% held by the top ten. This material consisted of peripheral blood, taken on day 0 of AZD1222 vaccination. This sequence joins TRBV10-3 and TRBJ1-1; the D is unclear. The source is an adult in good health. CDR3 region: CAIRGIIGGTEAFF. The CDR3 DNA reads TGTGCCATCAGAGGCATTATCGGAGGCACTGAAGCTTTCTTT.